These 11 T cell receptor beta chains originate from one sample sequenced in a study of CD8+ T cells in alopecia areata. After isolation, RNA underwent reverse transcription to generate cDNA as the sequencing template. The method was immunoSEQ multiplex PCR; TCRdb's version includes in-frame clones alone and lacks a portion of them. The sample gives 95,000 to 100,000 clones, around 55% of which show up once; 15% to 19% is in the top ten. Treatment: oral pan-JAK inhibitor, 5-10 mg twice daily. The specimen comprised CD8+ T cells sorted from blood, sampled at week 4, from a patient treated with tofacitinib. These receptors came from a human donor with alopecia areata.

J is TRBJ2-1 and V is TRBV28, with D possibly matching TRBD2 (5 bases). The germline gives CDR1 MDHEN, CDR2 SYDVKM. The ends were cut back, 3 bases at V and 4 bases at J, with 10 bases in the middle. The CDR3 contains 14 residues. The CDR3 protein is CASSFVGDYNEQFF. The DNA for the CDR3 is TGTGCCAGCAGTTTTGTCGGGGATTACAATGAGCAGTTCTTC.

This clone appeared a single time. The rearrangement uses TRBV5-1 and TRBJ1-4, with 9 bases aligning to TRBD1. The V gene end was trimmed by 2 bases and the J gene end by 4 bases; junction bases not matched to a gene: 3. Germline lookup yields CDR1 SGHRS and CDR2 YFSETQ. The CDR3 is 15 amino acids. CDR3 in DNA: TGCGCCAGCAGCTTCACAGGGGGCATTAATGAAAAACTGTTTTTT. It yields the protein CASSFTGGINEKLFF.

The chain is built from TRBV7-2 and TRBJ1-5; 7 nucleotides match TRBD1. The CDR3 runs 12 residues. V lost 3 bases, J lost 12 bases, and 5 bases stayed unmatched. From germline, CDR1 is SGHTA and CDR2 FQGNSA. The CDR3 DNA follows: TGTGCCAGCAGCTTTACCGACAGGGACCAGCATTTT. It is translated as CASSFTDRDQHF. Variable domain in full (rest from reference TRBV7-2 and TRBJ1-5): GAGVSQSPSNKVTEKGKDVELRCDPISGHTALYWYRQSLGQGLEFLIYFQGNSAPDKSGLPSDRFSAERTGGSVSTLTIQRTQQEDSAVYLCASSFTDRDQHFGDGTRLSIL.

Written as DNA, the CDR3 is TGTGCCAGCAGCCAAGAAATAGGGACAGGGACAGCGGATACGCAGTATTTT. It is translated as CASSQEIGTGTADTQYF. V is TRBV14 and J is TRBJ2-3, with TRBD1 matching 9 bases. V lost 0 bases, J lost 6 bases, and 10 bases stayed unmatched. From germline, CDR1 is SGHDN and CDR2 FVKESK. The CDR3 spans 17 residues.

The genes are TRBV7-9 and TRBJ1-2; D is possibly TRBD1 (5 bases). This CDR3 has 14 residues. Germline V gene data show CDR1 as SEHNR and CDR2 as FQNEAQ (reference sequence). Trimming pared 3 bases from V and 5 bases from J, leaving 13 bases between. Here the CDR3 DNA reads TGTGCCAGCAGCTTTCAGGAGAAGGGGTATGGCTACACCTTC. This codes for CASSFQEKGYGYTF.

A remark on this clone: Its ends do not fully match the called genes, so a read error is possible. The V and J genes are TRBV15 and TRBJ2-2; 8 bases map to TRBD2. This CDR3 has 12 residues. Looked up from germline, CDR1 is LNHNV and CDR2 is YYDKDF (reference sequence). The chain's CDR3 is CASSGGTGELFF. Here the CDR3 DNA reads TGTGCCTCCAGCGGGGGCACCGGGGAGCTGTTTTTT.

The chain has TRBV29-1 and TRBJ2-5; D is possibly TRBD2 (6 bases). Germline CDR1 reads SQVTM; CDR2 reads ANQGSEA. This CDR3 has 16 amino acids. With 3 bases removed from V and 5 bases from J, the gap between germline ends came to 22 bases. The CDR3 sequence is CSVDGGWGYWVETQYF. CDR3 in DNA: TGCAGCGTTGACGGGGGTTGGGGGTATTGGGTGGAGACCCAGTACTTC.

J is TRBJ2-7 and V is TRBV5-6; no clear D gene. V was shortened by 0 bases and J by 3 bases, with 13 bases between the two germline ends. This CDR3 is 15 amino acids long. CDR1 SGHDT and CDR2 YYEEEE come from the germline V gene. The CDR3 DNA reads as TGTGCCAGCAGCTTGGTAGGGCAGCTAATCTACGAGCAGTACTTC. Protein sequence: CASSLVGQLIYEQYF.

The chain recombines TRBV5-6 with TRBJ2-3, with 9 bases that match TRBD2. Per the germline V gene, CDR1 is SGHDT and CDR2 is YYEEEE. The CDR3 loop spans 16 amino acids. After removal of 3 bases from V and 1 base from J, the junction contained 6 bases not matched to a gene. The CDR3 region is CASSSNEREGTDTQYF. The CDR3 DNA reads TGTGCCAGCAGCTCGAATGAGCGGGAGGGCACAGATACGCAGTATTTT.

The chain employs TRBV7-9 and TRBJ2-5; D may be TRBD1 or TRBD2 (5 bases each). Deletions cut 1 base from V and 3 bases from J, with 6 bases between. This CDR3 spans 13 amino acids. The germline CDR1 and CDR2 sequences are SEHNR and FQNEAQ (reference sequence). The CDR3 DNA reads TGTGCCAGCAGCTTAGGAGGGGAAGAGACCCAGTACTTC. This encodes CASSLGGEETQYF.

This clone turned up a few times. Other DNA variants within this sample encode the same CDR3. Here the CDR3 DNA reads TGTGCTAGTGGTTTGGGTTTAGGAGACACTGAAGCTTTCTTT. Translation gives CASGLGLGDTEAFF. This rearrangement joins TRBV12-5 to TRBJ1-1; D remains unclear. With 1 base removed from V and 3 bases from J, the gap between germline ends came to 9 bases. The CDR3 consists of 14 residues. Germline lookup yields CDR1 LGHNT and CDR2 FRNRAP. The full variable domain, with the rest looked up from reference TRBV12-5 and TRBJ1-1, is DARVTQTPRHKVTEMGQEVTMRCQPILGHNTVFWYRQTMMQGLELLAYFRNRAPLDDSGMPKDRFSAEMPDATLATLKIQPSEPRDSAVYFCASGLGLGDTEAFFGQGTRLTVV.